A single sample gave rise to the 9 T cell receptor beta chains below, sequenced in a study of blood T cell repertoires in COVID-19. The table came from immunoSEQ multiplex PCR; TCRdb's copy has only in-frame clones and leaves some out. Of approximately 300,000 clones listed, around nine tenths are singletons. The sample was PBMCs or T cells enriched from blood (not recorded which). Receptor source: a man between 60 and 75 years old who had recovered from COVID-19.

The V gene is TRBV14, the J gene TRBJ1-3; D not resolved. Trimming removed 3 bases from V and 3 bases from J, with 6 bases in between. CDR3 length: 13 residues. Germline loops: CDR1 SGHDN, CDR2 FVKESK. The CDR3 bases are TGTGCCAGCAGCCATCGGGGTGGAAACACCATATATTTT. Translation gives CASSHRGGNTIYF. Full variable domain (remainder filled in from reference TRBV14 and TRBJ1-3): EAGVTQFPSHSVIEKGQTVTLRCDPISGHDNLYWYRRVMGKEIKFLLHFVKESKQDESGMPNNRFLAERTGGTYSTLKVQPAELEDSGVYFCASSHRGGNTIYFGEGSWLTVV.

This chain connects TRBV29-1 to TRBJ1-2; 7 nucleotides line up with TRBD1. Germline CDR1 is SQVTM and CDR2 is ANQGSEA. The CDR3 loop spans 12 amino acids. The ends lost 3 bases at V and 7 bases at J; junction bases unmatched: 5. The CDR3: CSVDFGTAGYTF. The CDR3 DNA reads as TGCAGCGTTGACTTCGGGACAGCTGGCTACACCTTC.

The V gene is TRBV7-9, the J gene TRBJ1-4; the D is unclear. The CDR3 runs to 14 residues. Trimming took off 5 bases at V and 0 bases at J, with 7 bases between the two ends. The germline V gene encodes CDR1 SEHNR and CDR2 FQNEAQ (reference sequence). CDR3 sequence reads: CASSPQATNEKLFF. Here the CDR3 DNA reads TGTGCCAGCAGCCCTCAGGCAACTAATGAAAAACTGTTTTTT.

The chain is built from TRBV5-1 and TRBJ2-3, with TRBD2 matching 7 bases. CDR3 length: 15 residues. V shed 0 bases and J 6 bases; nucleotides not matched to a gene: 7. Germline values: CDR1 SGHRS, CDR2 YFSETQ. The chain's CDR3 is CASSLGSGGSDTQYF. CDR3 coding DNA: TGCGCCAGCAGCTTGGGGTCTGGCGGGAGTGATACGCAGTATTTT.

This clone appeared once. This chain uses TRBV3-1 (or the pseudogene TRBV3-2) with TRBJ2-7, with 10 positions matching TRBD1. V lost 0 bases to trimming and J lost 4 bases; unmatched junction nucleotides: 3. Germline assignment: CDR1 LGHDT and CDR2 YNNKEL (reference sequence). CDR3 size: 15 residues. The CDR3 spells CASSQDDRGLYEQYF. In nucleotides, the CDR3 is TGTGCCAGCAGCCAAGACGACAGGGGGCTGTACGAGCAGTACTTC.

The V and J genes are TRBV3-1 (or the pseudogene TRBV3-2) and TRBJ1-2; D is possibly TRBD1 (6 bases). Germline V gene data show CDR1 as LGHDT and CDR2 as YNNKEL (reference sequence). The CDR3 has 14 amino acids. V was shortened by 4 bases and J by 8 bases, with 17 bases between the two germline ends. The CDR3 DNA reads as TGTGCCAGCAGCCCACGAGGGGGGGGAGACGGCTACACCTTC. This translates into CASSPRGGGDGYTF.

The genes are TRBV2 and TRBJ1-2; D call uncertain. Looked up from germline, CDR1 is SNHLY and CDR2 is FYNNEI. The V end lost 3 bases, the J end lost 8 bases, and 13 bases lay between the germline ends. The CDR3 has 13 amino acids. CDR3 protein: CASSDYREGGYTF. CDR3 sequence (DNA): TGTGCCAGCAGTGATTACCGCGAGGGAGGCTACACCTTC.

The rearrangement uses TRBV15 and TRBJ1-4; 7 bases align to TRBD1. The CDR3 extends over 15 amino acids. The germline V gene has CDR1 LNHNV and CDR2 YYDKDF (reference sequence). The V and J ends lost 1 base and 8 bases, in that order; junction bases with no gene match: 7. This CDR3 reads CATSRGRSGGEKLFF. In DNA form, the CDR3 reads TGTGCCACCAGCAGAGGAAGGTCAGGGGGGGAAAAACTGTTTTTT.

Only one count was recorded for this clone. J is TRBJ1-5 and V is TRBV4-2; no firm D call. The CDR3 runs 13 residues. The ends were cut back, 2 bases at V and 4 bases at J, with 6 bases in the middle. CDR1 LGHNA and CDR2 YNFKEQ come from the germline V gene. CDR3 sequence reads: CASSQPPNQPQHF. The CDR3 DNA follows: TGTGCCAGCAGCCAACCCCCAAATCAGCCCCAGCATTTT.